These 7 T cell receptor beta chains originate from one sample sequenced in a study of T cell responses to AZD1222 COVID-19 vaccine. Sequencing was performed with immunoSEQ multiplex PCR; in TCRdb, only in-frame clones are kept and a portion is missing. Of roughly 150,000 clones listed, approximately 90% are singletons. Sequences were derived from peripheral blood, sampled after recovery from COVID-19. Receptors originate from an adult who had recovered from COVID-19.

The V and J genes are TRBV27 and TRBJ2-1; D not resolved. Per the germline V gene, CDR1 is MNHEY and CDR2 is SMNVEV (reference sequence). The V and J ends lost 6 bases and 7 bases respectively, with 10 bases between them. The CDR3 runs 12 residues. The CDR3 region has the DNA TGTGCCAGCAGGGCGCCGCGGAATGAGCAGTTCTTC. Its protein product is CASRAPRNEQFF.

This chain joins TRBV5-4 and TRBJ1-1; D may be TRBD1 (6 bases). The germline gives CDR1 SGHNT, CDR2 YYREEE (reference sequence). The CDR3 length is 16 residues. Trimming cost V 1 base and J 4 bases, with 17 bases left between them. CDR3 protein: CASSLRGGGAGTEAFF. The CDR3 nucleotides are TGTGCCAGCAGCTTGAGGGGCGGGGGCGCAGGCACTGAAGCTTTCTTT. Using reference TRBV5-4 and TRBJ1-1 for the parts outside the CDR3, the full variable domain is ETGVTQSPTHLIKTRGQQVTLRCSSQSGHNTVSWYQQALGQGPQFIFQYYREEENGRGNFPPRFSGLQFPNYSSELNVNALELDDSALYLCASSLRGGGAGTEAFFGQGTRLTVV.

This rearrangement joins TRBV6-5 to TRBJ1-5; 7 positions agree with TRBD1. The germline V gene encodes CDR1 MNHEY and CDR2 SVGAGI. This CDR3 is built from 15 residues. The V and J ends lost 6 bases and 5 bases, in that order; junction bases with no gene match: 10. The DNA for the CDR3 is TGTGCCAGCAGGAACGAGGGACAGAATTATCAGCCCCAGCATTTT. This sequence encodes CASRNEGQNYQPQHF.

The chain uses TRBV6-5 and TRBJ1-6, with TRBD1 identical over 9 bases. The germline V gene has CDR1 MNHEY and CDR2 SVGAGI. The CDR3 runs to 14 residues. V lost 7 bases, J lost 7 bases, and 5 bases stayed unmatched. CDR3: CASTRDRENSPLHF. For the CDR3, the DNA is TGTGCCAGCACCCGGGACAGGGAAAATTCACCCCTCCACTTT.

As DNA, the CDR3 is TGTGCCAGCAGCTCCGGGACAGGGTCCATAAGAAAGTACTTC. Translating gives CASSSGTGSIRKYF. The chain carries TRBV2 and TRBJ2-7; 9 bases are a match to TRBD1. The ends lost 6 bases at V and 11 bases at J; junction bases unmatched: 14. This CDR3 spans 14 amino acids. Germline loops: CDR1 SNHLY, CDR2 FYNNEI.

The chain employs TRBV6-4 and TRBJ1-1, with TRBD1 matching 7 bases. Trimming at V came to 4 bases and at J to 9 bases, leaving 5 bases not matched to a gene. The CDR3 runs 12 residues. In germline, CDR1 is MRHNA, CDR2 SNTAGT. CDR3 DNA sequence: TGTGCCAGCAGTGCGCCGGGACAGAAAGCTTTCTTT. This encodes CASSAPGQKAFF.

The rearrangement joins TRBV18 to TRBJ1-1; D not resolved. Germline assignment: CDR1 KGHSH and CDR2 LQKENI. The CDR3 runs 13 residues. V lost 2 bases and J lost 1, with 5 bases in between. As DNA, the CDR3 is TGTGCCAGCTCACCAACAGAGAACACTGAAGCTTTCTTT. Protein: CASSPTENTEAFF.